These 30 T cell receptor beta chains came from one sample sequenced in a study of siplizumab effects on memory and regulatory T cells (dated by TCRdb to between 2018 and 2021). The protocol used for the library was the immunoSEQ multiplex PCR assay. Not all clones reach the TCRdb copy of this immuneACCESS table, which keeps in-frame sequences only. Checked studies attribute under half of the gap to unresolved V genes and leave the rest unexplained. This sample comprises tens of thousands of clones, roughly 80% of them detected only once. The ten largest clones capture 3.5% to 4.5% of the sample. Specimen: memory CD4+ T cells sorted from blood. Sample cell subset or site, as interpreted from the label and publication: unstimulated CD4+ memory T cells. Receptors originate from a human donor in good health.

The V call is TRBV7-8, the J call TRBJ1-2; the match to TRBD1 covers 9 bases. There are 13 residues in the CDR3. V lost 6 bases, J lost 8 bases, and 7 bases stayed unmatched. Germline values: CDR1 SGHVS, CDR2 FQNEAQ. The CDR3 spells CASRDGQGRGYTF. CDR3 sequence (DNA): TGTGCCAGCAGAGACGGACAGGGGCGAGGCTACACCTTC.

This clone is categorized as medium-sized. The chain links TRBV2 to TRBJ2-7, with 9 bases identical to TRBD1. V dropped 3 bases and J dropped 4; count of bases not matched to a gene: 7. The CDR3 runs 15 residues. CDR1 and CDR2 from the germline V gene are SNHLY and FYNNEI. CDR3 sequence reads: CASSEGNRGLYEQYF. CDR3 bases: TGTGCCAGCAGTGAGGGGAACAGGGGGCTGTACGAGCAGTACTTC.

This clone has just one count. The rearrangement uses TRBV5-1 and TRBJ1-5, with D perhaps matching TRBD1 (5 bases). The germline gives CDR1 SGHRS, CDR2 YFSETQ. This CDR3 region has 15 residues. Trimming took 0 bases from V and 3 from J, leaving 10 bases between them. CDR3 sequence reads: CASSLDGGYNQPQHF. As DNA, the CDR3 is TGCGCCAGCAGCTTGGATGGGGGATACAATCAGCCCCAGCATTTT.

This clone was picked up one time. The chain is built from TRBV11-2 and TRBJ2-3, with 8 bases fitting TRBD2. The CDR3 spans 14 residues. V was clipped by 6 bases and J by 5 bases; unmatched bases: 7. CDR1 and CDR2 from the germline V gene are SGHAT and FQNNGV. CDR3 nucleotide sequence: TGTGCCAGCAGGGTAGGGCTAGCGGGAGATACGCAGTATTTT. Its translation: CASRVGLAGDTQYF.

The CDR3 loop is CASSESGGRYADTQYF. The CDR3 DNA reads as TGTGCCAGCAGTGAATCGGGCGGGAGGTACGCAGATACGCAGTATTTT. The chain uses TRBV25-1 and TRBJ2-3; 8 positions match TRBD2. J lost 4 bases, V lost 1 base, and 7 bases had no gene match. This CDR3 has 16 amino acids. Germline CDR1 and CDR2: MGHDK and SYGVNS.

Turning to this clone: One junction end does not reproduce the germline sequence, and a read error may be involved. The rearrangement joins TRBV2 to TRBJ2-1; D is possibly TRBD2 (6 bases). The CDR3 consists of 11 residues. Per the germline V gene, CDR1 is SNHLY and CDR2 is FYNNEI. CDR3 protein: CASTEPGLPVF. CDR3 bases: TGTGCCAGCACCGAACCGGGACTTCCGGTCTTC.

This chain uses TRBV5-4 with TRBJ1-4, with TRBD1 identical over 9 bases. CDR3 length: 15 amino acids. Trimming took 3 bases from V and 8 from J; bases not matched to a gene: 8. CDR1 SGHNT and CDR2 YYREEE come from the germline V gene (reference sequence). The DNA of the CDR3 is TGTGCCAGCAGCTCGAACAGGGGGCTAAACGAAAAACTGTTTTTT. It translates to CASSSNRGLNEKLFF.

This clone showed up just a few times. CDR3 protein: CASSLSGRALFTTDTQYF. The CDR3 nucleotides read TGTGCCAGCAGCCTTAGCGGGAGGGCCCTCTTTACCACAGATACGCAGTATTTT. J is TRBJ2-3 and V is TRBV27, with 11 bases lining up with TRBD2. The CDR3 totals 18 residues. Trimming took 6 bases from V and 2 from J; bases not matched to a gene: 13. Germline CDR1 reads MNHEY; CDR2 reads SMNVEV (reference sequence).

The chain combines TRBV19 with TRBJ1-2; D not certain. CDR3 size: 13 residues. V lost 0 bases and J lost 4, with 6 bases in between. CDR1 and CDR2 from the germline V gene are LNHDA and SQIVND (reference sequence). The DNA of the CDR3 is TGTGCCAGTAGTATAGAGACGAGCTATGGCTACACCTTC. Translating gives CASSIETSYGYTF.

The chain is built from TRBV6-1 and TRBJ2-7; maybe TRBD1 (7 bases). The CDR3 has 13 amino acids. V gave up 7 bases and J gave up 4 bases, with 14 bases separating them. The germline V gene has CDR1 MNHNS and CDR2 SASEGT. CDR3 sequence (DNA): TGTGCCAGCAAACTGGCAGGGGGGTACGAGCAGTACTTC. Amino acids: CASKLAGGYEQYF.

The chain employs TRBV7-9 and TRBJ2-1; D is perhaps TRBD1 (5 bases). Germline CDR1 reads SEHNR; CDR2 reads FQNEAQ (reference sequence). V was shortened by 7 bases and J by 7 bases, with 17 bases between the two germline ends. The CDR3 length is 14 residues. CDR3 region: CASTKPGWENEQFF. The CDR3 region has the DNA TGTGCCAGCACCAAACCAGGGTGGGAAAATGAGCAGTTCTTC.

This clone was detected only once. The CDR3 coding sequence is TGTGCCAGCAGCTTAGATGGCGTATACAATGAGCAGTTCTTC. This encodes CASSLDGVYNEQFF. V and J are TRBV7-8 and TRBJ2-1; D gene ambiguous. The germline V gene encodes CDR1 SGHVS and CDR2 FQNEAQ. The CDR3 sequence is 14 residues long. The V end lost 1 base, the J end lost 4 bases, and 8 bases lay between the germline ends. Supplemented by reference TRBV7-8 and TRBJ2-1, the full variable domain reads GAGVSQSPRYKVAKRGQDVALRCDPISGHVSLFWYQQALGQGPEFLTYFQNEAQLDKSGLPSDRFFAERPEGSVSTLKIQRTQQEDSAVYLCASSLDGVYNEQFFGPGTRLTVL.

This chain links TRBV30 with TRBJ2-2; D remains unclear. The CDR3 contains 14 residues. Trimming pared 2 bases from V and 4 bases from J, leaving 11 bases between. Germline V gene data show CDR1 as GTSNPN and CDR2 as SVGIG (reference sequence). The CDR3 sequence is CAWSRSRSTGELFF. The DNA of the CDR3 is TGTGCCTGGAGTAGATCTAGGAGCACCGGGGAGCTGTTTTTT.

V and J are TRBV5-5 and TRBJ2-5; 7 bases match TRBD1. The CDR3 runs 15 residues. After removal of 4 bases from V and 2 bases from J, the junction contained 8 bases not matched to a gene. Germline CDR1 reads SGHKS; CDR2 reads YYEKEE (reference sequence). CDR3 sequence reads: CASSEPPGGQETQYF. The CDR3 DNA sequence: TGTGCCAGCAGCGAGCCACCAGGGGGACAAGAGACCCAGTACTTC.

This chain uses TRBV6-5 with TRBJ2-5; no firm D call. The CDR3 length is 12 residues. V was cut by 4 bases and J by 5 bases, with 8 bases left in between. Germline V gene lookup returns CDR1 MNHEY and CDR2 SVGAGI. This CDR3 reads CASSSLGETQYF. The CDR3, as DNA: TGTGCCAGCAGTTCCCTGGGGGAGACCCAGTACTTC.

This chain links TRBV14 with TRBJ1-2; maybe TRBD1 (5 bases). The CDR3 spans 14 residues. V lost 4 bases and J lost 4, with 13 bases in between. The V gene's germline CDR1 is SGHDN and CDR2 FVKESK. The DNA for the CDR3 is TGTGCCAGCAGCCTACAAGGGGTTACCTATGGCTACACCTTC. Amino acids: CASSLQGVTYGYTF.

The rearrangement joins TRBV4-2 to TRBJ2-1; 14 bases are a match to TRBD2. In germline, CDR1 is LGHNA, CDR2 YNFKEQ. V lost 4 bases and J lost 7; bases outside the gene matches: 3. This CDR3 has 15 residues. As DNA, the CDR3 is TGTGCCAGCAGCCCGGGACTAGCGGGAGAGAATGAGCAGTTCTTC. It codes for CASSPGLAGENEQFF.

The chain carries TRBV11-2 and TRBJ2-5; D call uncertain. The CDR3 has 15 amino acids. The germline V gene has CDR1 SGHAT and CDR2 FQNNGV. The V gene lost 1 base and the J gene lost 3 bases, with 12 bases spanning the gap. The CDR3 DNA sequence: TGTGCCAGCAGCTTAGTGGGCGGCGGAGAAGAGACCCAGTACTTC. This sequence encodes CASSLVGGGEETQYF.

In regard to this clone: This sample also contains other DNA sequences that code for the same CDR3. The chain couples TRBV6-5 to TRBJ1-5; D unclear. V was cut by 0 bases and J by 4 bases, with 4 bases left in between. Germline V lookup: CDR1 MNHEY, CDR2 SVGAGI. The CDR3 loop spans 13 amino acids. CDR3 coding DNA: TGTGCCAGCAGTTACTCGTGGAATCAGCCCCAGCATTTT. It is translated as CASSYSWNQPQHF.

The gene calls are TRBV28 and TRBJ1-2; 7 positions agree with TRBD1. Germline lookup yields CDR1 MDHEN and CDR2 SYDVKM. V was pared by 5 bases and J by 4 bases, with 7 bases of the junction left unmatched. The CDR3 is made up of 14 amino acids. The CDR3 reads CASSPLTGIYGYTF. CDR3 bases: TGTGCCAGCAGTCCGCTGACAGGGATCTATGGCTACACCTTC.

There are a few counts of this clone. This chain uses TRBV14 with TRBJ2-7; TRBD2 matches at 12 bases. Germline trimming cut 5 bases from V and 0 bases from J; bases unmatched to any gene: 5. Germline V gives CDR1 SGHDN, CDR2 FVKESK. CDR3 length equals 16 residues. The chain's CDR3 is CASSRLAGASSYEQYF. In DNA form, the CDR3 reads TGTGCCAGCAGCAGACTAGCGGGGGCCTCCTCCTACGAGCAGTACTTC.

V is TRBV29-1 and J is TRBJ1-5; D not certain. With 4 bases removed from V and 1 base from J, the gap between germline ends came to 8 bases. The CDR3 sequence is 13 residues long. Germline V gene data show CDR1 as SQVTM and CDR2 as ANQGSEA. CDR3 protein: CSVVGASNQPQHF. As DNA, the CDR3 is TGCAGCGTTGTCGGAGCGAGCAATCAGCCCCAGCATTTT.

The chain couples TRBV5-6 to TRBJ2-7, with 7 nucleotides matching TRBD2. CDR3 size: 13 residues. Germline CDR1 reads SGHDT; CDR2 reads YYEEEE. With 2 bases clipped from V and 3 bases from J, the junction kept 2 bases outside the gene matches. Here the CDR3 DNA reads TGTGCCAGCAGCTTAGAGCGGGGCTACGAGCAGTACTTC. It codes for CASSLERGYEQYF. The full variable domain, in which reference TRBV5-6 and TRBJ2-7 provide the parts outside the CDR3, is DAGVTQSPTHLIKTRGQQVTLRCSPKSGHDTVSWYQQALGQGPQFIFQYYEEEERQRGNFPDRFSGHQFPNYSSELNVNALLLGDSALYLCASSLERGYEQYFGPGTRLTVT.

The rearrangement joins TRBV18 to TRBJ2-7; TRBD1 matches 10 bases. This CDR3 region has 15 residues. V shed 4 bases, J shed 6 bases, and the junction held 9 bases outside the gene matches. Germline CDR1 and CDR2: KGHSH and LQKENI. The CDR3 DNA follows: TGTGCCAGCTCACAACACCAAGGACAGGGGGGCGAGCAGTACTTC. Translation: CASSQHQGQGGEQYF.

This chain connects TRBV13 to TRBJ1-6, with 9 bases identical to TRBD1. The trim removed 4 bases at V and 5 bases at J, leaving 6 bases unmatched. The CDR3 contains 16 residues. Germline CDR1 PRHDT, CDR2 FYEKMQ (reference sequence). The CDR3 DNA follows: TGTGCCAGCAGCTCGGACAGGGGAAGAAATAATTCACCCCTCCACTTT. The encoded protein is CASSSDRGRNNSPLHF. Full variable domain (remainder filled in from reference TRBV13 and TRBJ1-6): AAGVIQSPRHLIKEKRETATLKCYPIPRHDTVYWYQQGPGQDPQFLISFYEKMQSDKGSIPDRFSAQQFSDYHSELNMSSLELGDSALYFCASSSDRGRNNSPLHFGNGTRLTVT.

This clone was observed a handful of times. This chain links TRBV7-9 with TRBJ1-1; possibly TRBD1 for D (5 bases). V was clipped by 2 bases and J by 1 base, with 11 bases between them. Germline CDR1 and CDR2: SEHNR and FQNEAQ (reference sequence). This CDR3 has 15 residues. The CDR3 loop reads CASSLSRVGNTEAFF. The CDR3 DNA follows: TGTGCCAGCAGCTTAAGCAGGGTCGGGAACACTGAAGCTTTCTTT.

The chain joins TRBV14 to TRBJ2-5, with D possibly matching TRBD2 (6 bases). The CDR3 sequence is 13 residues long. Germline V gives CDR1 SGHDN, CDR2 FVKESK. V shed 1 base and J shed 5 bases, with 8 bases lying between them. In DNA, the CDR3 is TGTGCCAGCAGCCAAGCGGGAGCGGAGACCCAGTACTTC. Translated: CASSQAGAETQYF.

This clone showed up just a few times. J is TRBJ1-4 and V is TRBV7-2; D uncertain. The CDR3 contains 14 residues. Germline V gives CDR1 SGHTA, CDR2 FQGNSA. V shed 1 base and J shed 10 bases, with 13 bases lying between them. CDR3: CASSLDSPPGKLFF. The CDR3 nucleotides are TGTGCCAGCAGCTTAGATTCCCCCCCTGGAAAACTGTTTTTT.

The rearrangement uses TRBV5-1 and TRBJ2-7; 8 bases fit TRBD1. Germline V lookup: CDR1 SGHRS, CDR2 YFSETQ. Losses at the gene ends were 4 bases for V and 6 bases for J; bases not matched to a gene: 6. The CDR3 is 13 residues long. DNA of the CDR3: TGCGCCAGCAGCCCACAGGGGGGAAGCGAGCAGTACTTC. Protein product: CASSPQGGSEQYF.

This clone was picked up a small number of times. The J gene is TRBJ2-2, the V gene TRBV29-1; D uncertain. V was shortened by 0 bases and J by 4 bases, with 12 bases between the two germline ends. The CDR3 extends over 15 amino acids. Germline V lookup: CDR1 SQVTM, CDR2 ANQGSEA. CDR3 region: CSVEELSGLTGELFF. CDR3 nucleotide sequence: TGCAGCGTTGAAGAGCTCTCAGGTCTCACCGGGGAGCTGTTTTTT.